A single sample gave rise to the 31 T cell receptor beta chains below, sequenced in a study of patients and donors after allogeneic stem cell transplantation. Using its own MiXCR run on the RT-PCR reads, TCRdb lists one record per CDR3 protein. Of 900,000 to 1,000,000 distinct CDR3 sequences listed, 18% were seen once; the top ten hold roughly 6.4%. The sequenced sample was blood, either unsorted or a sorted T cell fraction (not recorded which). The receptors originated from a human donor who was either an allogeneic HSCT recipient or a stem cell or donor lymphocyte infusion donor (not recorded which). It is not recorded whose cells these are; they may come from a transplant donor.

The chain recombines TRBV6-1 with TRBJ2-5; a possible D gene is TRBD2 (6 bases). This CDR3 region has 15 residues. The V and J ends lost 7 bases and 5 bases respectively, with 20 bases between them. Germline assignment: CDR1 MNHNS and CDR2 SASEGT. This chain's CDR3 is CASTPRFGGVETQYF. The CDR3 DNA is TGTGCCAGCACCCCCAGGTTTGGCGGGGTTGAGACCCAGTACTTC.

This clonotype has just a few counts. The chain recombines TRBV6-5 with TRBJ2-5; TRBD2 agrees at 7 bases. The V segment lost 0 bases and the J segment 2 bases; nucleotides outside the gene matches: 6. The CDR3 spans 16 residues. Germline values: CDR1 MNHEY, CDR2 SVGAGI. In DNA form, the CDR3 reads TGTGCCAGCAGTTACTCGCTAGCGGAACTACAAGAGACCCAGTACTTC. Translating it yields CASSYSLAELQETQYF.

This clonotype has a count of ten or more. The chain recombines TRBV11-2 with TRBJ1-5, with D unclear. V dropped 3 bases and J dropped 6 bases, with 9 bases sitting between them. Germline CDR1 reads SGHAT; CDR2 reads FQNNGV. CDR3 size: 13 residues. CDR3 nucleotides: TGTGCCAGCAGCTTTGAAGGGAGTCAGCCCCAGCATTTT. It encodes CASSFEGSQPQHF.

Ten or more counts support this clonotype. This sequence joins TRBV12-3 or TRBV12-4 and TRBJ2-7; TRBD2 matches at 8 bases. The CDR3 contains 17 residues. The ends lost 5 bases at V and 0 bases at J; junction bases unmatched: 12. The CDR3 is CASSEHTGLGISYEQYF. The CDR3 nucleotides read TGTGCCAGCAGTGAGCACACGGGACTAGGAATCTCCTACGAGCAGTACTTC.

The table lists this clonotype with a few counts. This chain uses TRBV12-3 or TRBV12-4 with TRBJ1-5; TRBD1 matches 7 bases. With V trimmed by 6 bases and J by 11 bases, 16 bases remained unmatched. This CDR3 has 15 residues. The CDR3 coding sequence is TGTGCCAGCAGACCCGGGACAGATGGGCTGAAAGCCCAGCATTTT. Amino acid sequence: CASRPGTDGLKAQHF.

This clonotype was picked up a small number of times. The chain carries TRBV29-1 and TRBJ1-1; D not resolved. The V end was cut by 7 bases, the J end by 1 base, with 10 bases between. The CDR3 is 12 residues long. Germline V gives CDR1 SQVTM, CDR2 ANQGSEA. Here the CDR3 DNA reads TGCAGCGCGACTCTCACGAACACTGAAGCTTTCTTT. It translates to CSATLTNTEAFF.

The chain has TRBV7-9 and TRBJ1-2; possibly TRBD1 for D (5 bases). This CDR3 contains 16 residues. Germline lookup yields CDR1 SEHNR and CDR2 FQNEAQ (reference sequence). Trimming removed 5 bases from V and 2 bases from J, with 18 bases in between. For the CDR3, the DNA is TGTGCCAGCAGCCCAAGTGGGGGAGGGAAGAACTATGGCTACACCTTC. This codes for CASSPSGGGKNYGYTF.

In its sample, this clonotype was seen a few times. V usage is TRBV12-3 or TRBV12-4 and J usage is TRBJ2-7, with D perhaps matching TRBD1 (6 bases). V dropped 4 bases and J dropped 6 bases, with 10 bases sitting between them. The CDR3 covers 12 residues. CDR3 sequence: CASSSQGSEQYF. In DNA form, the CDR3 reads TGTGCCAGCAGTTCTCAGGGGAGCGAGCAGTACTTC.

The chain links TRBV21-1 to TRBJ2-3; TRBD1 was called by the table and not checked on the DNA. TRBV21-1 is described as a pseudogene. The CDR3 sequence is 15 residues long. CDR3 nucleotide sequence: TGTGCCAGCAGCAAAGTTACAGGAGACACAGATACGCAGTATTTT. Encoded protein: CASSKVTGDTDTQYF.

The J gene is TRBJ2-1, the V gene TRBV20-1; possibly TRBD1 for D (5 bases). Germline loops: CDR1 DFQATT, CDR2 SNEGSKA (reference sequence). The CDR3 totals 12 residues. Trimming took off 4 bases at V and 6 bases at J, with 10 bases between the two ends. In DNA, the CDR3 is TGCAGTGCTACCACAGGTATCAATGAGCAGTTCTTC. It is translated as CSATTGINEQFF.

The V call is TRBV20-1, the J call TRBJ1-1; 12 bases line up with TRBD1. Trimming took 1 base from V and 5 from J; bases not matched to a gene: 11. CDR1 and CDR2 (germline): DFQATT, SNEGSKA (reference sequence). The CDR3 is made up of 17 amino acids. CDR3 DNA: TGCAGTGCTAGAGTATCGTGGGACAGGGGGCGAGGGACTGAAGCTTTCTTT. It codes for CSARVSWDRGRGTEAFF.

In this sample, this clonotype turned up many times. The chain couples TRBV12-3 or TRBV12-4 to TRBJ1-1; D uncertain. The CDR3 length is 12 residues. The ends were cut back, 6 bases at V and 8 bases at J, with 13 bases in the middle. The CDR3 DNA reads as TGTGCCAGCAGGTCACCCCTTCGAGAAGCTTTCTTT. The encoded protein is CASRSPLREAFF.

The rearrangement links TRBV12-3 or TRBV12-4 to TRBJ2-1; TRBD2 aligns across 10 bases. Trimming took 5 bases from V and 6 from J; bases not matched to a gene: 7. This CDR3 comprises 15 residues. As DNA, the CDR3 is TGTGCCAGCAGTCCCGCTAGCGGGGGCCTCAATGAGCAGTTCTTC. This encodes CASSPASGGLNEQFF.

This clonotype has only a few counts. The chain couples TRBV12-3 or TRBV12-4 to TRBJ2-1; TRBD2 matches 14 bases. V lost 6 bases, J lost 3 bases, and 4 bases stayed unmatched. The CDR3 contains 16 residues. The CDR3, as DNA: TGTGCCAGCAGCCGACTAGCGGGAGGGGGCTACAATGAGCAGTTCTTC. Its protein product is CASSRLAGGGYNEQFF.

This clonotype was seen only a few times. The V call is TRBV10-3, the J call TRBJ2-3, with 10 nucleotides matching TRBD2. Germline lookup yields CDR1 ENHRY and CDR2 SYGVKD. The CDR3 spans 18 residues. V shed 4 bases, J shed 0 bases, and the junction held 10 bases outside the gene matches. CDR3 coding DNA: TGTGCCATCAGTGCGTACCCTACTAGCGGGGTTAGCACAGATACGCAGTATTTT. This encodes CAISAYPTSGVSTDTQYF.

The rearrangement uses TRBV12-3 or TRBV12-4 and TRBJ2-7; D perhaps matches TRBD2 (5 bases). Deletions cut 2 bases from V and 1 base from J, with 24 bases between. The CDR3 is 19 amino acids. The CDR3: CASSLYPTFGMAGSYEQYF. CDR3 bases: TGTGCCAGCAGTTTATACCCCACCTTTGGGATGGCGGGTTCCTACGAGCAGTACTTC.

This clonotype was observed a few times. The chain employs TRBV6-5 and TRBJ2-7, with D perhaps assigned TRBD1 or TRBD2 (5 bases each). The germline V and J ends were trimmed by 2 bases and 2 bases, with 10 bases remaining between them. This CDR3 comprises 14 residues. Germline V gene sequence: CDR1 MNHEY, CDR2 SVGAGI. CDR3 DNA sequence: TGTGCCAGCAGTTACCGGGGACGGCCCTACGAGCAGTACTTC. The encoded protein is CASSYRGRPYEQYF.

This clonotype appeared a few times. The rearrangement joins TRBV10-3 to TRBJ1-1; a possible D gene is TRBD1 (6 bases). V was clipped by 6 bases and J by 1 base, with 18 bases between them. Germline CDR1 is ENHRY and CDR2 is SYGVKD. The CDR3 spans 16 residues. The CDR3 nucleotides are TGTGCCATCAGACAAGCCACCGGGACATCGAACACTGAAGCTTTCTTT. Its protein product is CAIRQATGTSNTEAFF.

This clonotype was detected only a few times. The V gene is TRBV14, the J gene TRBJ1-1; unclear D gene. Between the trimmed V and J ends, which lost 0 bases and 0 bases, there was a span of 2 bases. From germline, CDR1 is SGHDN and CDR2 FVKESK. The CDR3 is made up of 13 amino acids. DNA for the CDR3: TGTGCCAGCAGCCAAGAACTGAACACTGAAGCTTTCTTT. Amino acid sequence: CASSQELNTEAFF.

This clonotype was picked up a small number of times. The DNA for the CDR3 is TGTGCCAGCAGCGCACGTTTGGGCGGGGAGCTGTTTTTT. Its translation: CASSARLGGELFF. This chain links TRBV2 with TRBJ2-2; D is undetermined. This CDR3 comprises 13 residues. Trimming cost V 6 bases and J 7 bases, with 12 bases left between them. Germline V gene sequence: CDR1 SNHLY, CDR2 FYNNEI.

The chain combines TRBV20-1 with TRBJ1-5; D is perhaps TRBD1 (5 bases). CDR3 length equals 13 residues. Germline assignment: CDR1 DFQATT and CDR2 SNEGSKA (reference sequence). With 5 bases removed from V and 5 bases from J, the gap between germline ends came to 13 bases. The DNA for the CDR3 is TGCAGTGCTGAAGGGACGGGATATCAGCCCCAGCATTTT. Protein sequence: CSAEGTGYQPQHF.

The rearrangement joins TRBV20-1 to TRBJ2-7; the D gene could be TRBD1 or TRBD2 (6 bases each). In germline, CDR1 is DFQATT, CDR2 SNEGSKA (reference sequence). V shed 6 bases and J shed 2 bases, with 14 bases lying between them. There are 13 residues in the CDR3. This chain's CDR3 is CSAGGHRPYEQYF. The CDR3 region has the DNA TGCAGTGCCGGGGGACACAGACCCTACGAGCAGTACTTC.

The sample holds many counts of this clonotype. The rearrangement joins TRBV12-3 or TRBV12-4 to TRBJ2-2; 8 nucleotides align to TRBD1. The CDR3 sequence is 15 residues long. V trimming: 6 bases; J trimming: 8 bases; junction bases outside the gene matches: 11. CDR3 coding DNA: TGTGCCAGCAGCCCGCGGACAGGGATCCGGGGGGAGCTGTTTTTT. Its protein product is CASSPRTGIRGELFF.

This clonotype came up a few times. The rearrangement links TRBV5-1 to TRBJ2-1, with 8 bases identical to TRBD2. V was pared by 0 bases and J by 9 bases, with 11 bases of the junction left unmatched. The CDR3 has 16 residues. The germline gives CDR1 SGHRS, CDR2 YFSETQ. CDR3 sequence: CASSLEGGGNGSEQFF. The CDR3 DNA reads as TGCGCCAGCAGCTTGGAGGGCGGGGGGAACGGCAGTGAGCAGTTCTTC.

The CDR3 nucleotides are TGTGCCAGCAGCTCCCCAAGGGATCTTGGCTACACCTTC. Its protein product is CASSSPRDLGYTF. The chain is built from TRBV11-1 and TRBJ1-2; no definite D call. This CDR3 contains 13 residues. Germline values: CDR1 SGHAT, CDR2 FQDESV (reference sequence). With 4 bases removed from V and 7 bases from J, the gap between germline ends came to 13 bases.

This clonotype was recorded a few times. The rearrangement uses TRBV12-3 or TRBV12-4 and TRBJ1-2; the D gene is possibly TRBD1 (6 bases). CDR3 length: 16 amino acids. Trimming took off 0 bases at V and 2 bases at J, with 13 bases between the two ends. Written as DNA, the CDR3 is TGTGCCAGCAGTTTAGCGGGAGGCAGGGGAAACTATGGCTACACCTTC. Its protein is CASSLAGGRGNYGYTF.

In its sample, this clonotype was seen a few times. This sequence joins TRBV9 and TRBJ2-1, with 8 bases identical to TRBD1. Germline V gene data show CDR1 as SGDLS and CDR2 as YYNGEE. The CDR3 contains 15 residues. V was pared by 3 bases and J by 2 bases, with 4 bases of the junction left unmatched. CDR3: CASSARTGTYNEQFF. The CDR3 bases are TGTGCCAGCAGCGCCAGGACAGGGACCTACAATGAGCAGTTCTTC.

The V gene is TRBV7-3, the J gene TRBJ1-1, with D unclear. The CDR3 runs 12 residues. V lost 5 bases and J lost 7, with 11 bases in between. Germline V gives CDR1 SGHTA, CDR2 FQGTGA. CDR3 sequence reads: CASSERLFEAFF. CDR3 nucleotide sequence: TGTGCCAGCAGCGAGCGCCTTTTTGAAGCTTTCTTT.

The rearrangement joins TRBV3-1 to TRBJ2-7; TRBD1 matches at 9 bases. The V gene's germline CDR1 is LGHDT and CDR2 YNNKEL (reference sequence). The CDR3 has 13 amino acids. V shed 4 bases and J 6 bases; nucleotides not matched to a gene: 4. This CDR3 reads CASSRADRGEQYF. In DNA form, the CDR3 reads TGTGCCAGCAGCCGGGCGGACAGGGGCGAGCAGTACTTC.

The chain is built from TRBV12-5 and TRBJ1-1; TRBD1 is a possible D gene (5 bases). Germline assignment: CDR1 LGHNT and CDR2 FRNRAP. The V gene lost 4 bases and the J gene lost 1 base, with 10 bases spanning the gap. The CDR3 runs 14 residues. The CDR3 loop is CASGSSGKNTEAFF. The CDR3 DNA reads TGTGCTAGTGGTTCCTCAGGGAAGAACACTGAAGCTTTCTTT.

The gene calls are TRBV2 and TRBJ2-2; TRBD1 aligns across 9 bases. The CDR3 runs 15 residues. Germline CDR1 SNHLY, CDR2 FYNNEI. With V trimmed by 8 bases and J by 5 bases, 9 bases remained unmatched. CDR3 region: CASAPSGTGTGELFF. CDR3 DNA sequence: TGTGCCAGCGCCCCCAGCGGGACAGGGACCGGGGAGCTGTTTTTT.